This is a list of T cell receptor beta chains from one sample in a study of blood T cell repertoires in COVID-19. Generated by immunoSEQ multiplex PCR, the TCRdb table keeps only in-frame clones and is missing some. The data contain around 200,000 clones, around nine tenths of them singletons. Sequencing input: peripheral blood. The receptor source for this set is a man between 18 and 35 years old with active or convalescent COVID-19. CDR3s include the opening cysteine and the closing phenylalanine or tryptophan. A D gene is named only where the DNA matches it firmly. Clone sizes are given selectively: once, few, many, or a class where the clone is expanded.

d_call	j_call	clone_size	v_call	cdr3_nt	cdr3_aa
TRBD1	TRBJ2-7	few	TRBV7-9	TGTGCCAGCAGCTTAGCCTTCCCGGGACAGCTGGCCCTAGAGCAGTACTTC	CASSLAFPGQLALEQYF
-	TRBJ2-1	-	TRBV27	TGTGCCAGCAGTTTAAGGGGTTACAATGAGCAGTTCTTC	CASSLRGYNEQFF
TRBD1	TRBJ1-1	-	TRBV7-9	TGTGCCAGCACGGTGGACAGGCTTGGCACTGAAGCTTTCTTT	CASTVDRLGTEAFF
TRBD2	TRBJ2-1	once	TRBV11-3	TGTGCCAGCAGCTTGGGCGGGAGCTTGAATGAGCAGTTCTTC	CASSLGGSLNEQFF
TRBD1	TRBJ1-6	-	TRBV28	TGTGCCAGCAGTCCCTTCACCCTCGGACAGGCAAATAATTCACCCCTCCACTTT	CASSPFTLGQANNSPLHF
TRBD2	TRBJ2-5	-	TRBV27	TGTGCCAGCGCCCTGTACCGGGACCGCGGGGGGACCCAGTACTTC	CASALYRDRGGTQYF
TRBD2	TRBJ2-5	-	TRBV6-2/TRBV6-3	TGTGCCAGCAGTTACTCGGCGGGAGATCCTGAGGAGACCCAGTACTTC	CASSYSAGDPEETQYF
-	TRBJ1-1	-	TRBV21-1	TGTGCCAGCACCAAGGCGGGGGGGGCGAACACTGAAGCTTTCTTT	CASTKAGGANTEAFF
TRBD2	TRBJ2-7	few	TRBV7-9	TGTGCCAGCAGCCCGCAATTTGGCAGCGGGAGCGCCTACGAGCAGTACTTC	CASSPQFGSGSAYEQYF
TRBD1	TRBJ2-1	once	TRBV7-9	TGTGCCAGCAGCTCCCCGGGACAGGGGAGGAATGAGCAGTTCTTC	CASSSPGQGRNEQFF
TRBD2	TRBJ2-3	few	TRBV7-8	TGTGCCAGCAGCTTAGTAGCGGGAGGGCAAACAGATACGCAGTATTTT	CASSLVAGGQTDTQYF
TRBD1	TRBJ2-5	-	TRBV11-3	TGTGCCAGCAGCCCCTCTTGGTTAGGGGGCGAAGAGACCCAGTACTTC	CASSPSWLGGEETQYF
TRBD1	TRBJ2-3	-	TRBV28	TGTGCCAGCAGCCGGACAGGGGACTTTAGCACAGATACGCAGTATTTT	CASSRTGDFSTDTQYF
-	TRBJ1-5	-	TRBV5-1	TGCGCCAGCAGCCCCATGGACAGTAGAAATCAGCCCCAGCATTTT	CASSPMDSRNQPQHF
-	TRBJ1-1	-	TRBV5-1	TGCGCCAGCAGCTTGGGAGGGGGAACTGAAGCTTTCTTT	CASSLGGGTEAFF
TRBD1	TRBJ2-5	-	TRBV14	TGTGCCAGCAGCGGACAGGGATTGGAGACCCAGTACTTC	CASSGQGLETQYF
TRBD1	TRBJ2-1	-	TRBV5-4	TGTGCCAGCAGCTTTGGACAGGGTCCAGATGAGCAGTTCTTC	CASSFGQGPDEQFF
-	TRBJ1-2	-	TRBV6-5	TGTGCCAGCAGCCCCCGTAATGCAGGGTTATATGGCTACACCTTC	CASSPRNAGLYGYTF
-	TRBJ1-6	-	TRBV5-1	TGCGCCAGCAGCCCAGGACAGCCGGCGGTACCCCTCCACTTT	CASSPGQPAVPLHF
TRBD1	TRBJ1-2	-	TRBV28	TGTGTAGCGACAGGGGGAGGAAGTGGCTACACCTTC	CVATGGGSGYTF
-	TRBJ2-1	-	TRBV29-1	TGCAGCGTTGAGGGGCGTCCCCCACTTTACAATGAGCAGTTCTTC	CSVEGRPPLYNEQFF
-	TRBJ1-3	-	TRBV9	TGTGCCAGCAGCGGAAGGGCGGCGGGAGGAAACACCATATATTTT	CASSGRAAGGNTIYF
-	TRBJ1-5	once	TRBV9	TGTGCCAGCAGCAGGGGGGGCAGAGATAGCAATCAGCCCCAGCATTTT	CASSRGGRDSNQPQHF
-	TRBJ1-1	-	TRBV19	TGTGCCAGTAGTATAGACTCGCGAAGAAGGGGCAGGGTCGGGACTGAAGCTTTCTTT	CASSIDSRRRGRVGTEAFF
-	TRBJ1-1	-	TRBV29-1	TGCAGCGTTGACTCGATGGACGGGATGTGGGCTTTCTTT	CSVDSMDGMWAFF
-	TRBJ1-3	-	TRBV29-1	TGCAGCGTTGGTGAGGTATCTGGAAACACCATATATTTT	CSVGEVSGNTIYF
-	TRBJ1-6	-	TRBV28	TGTGCCAGCAGTCCGACAGGCGATAAGGATTCCTATAATTCACCCCTCCACTTT	CASSPTGDKDSYNSPLHF
TRBD1	TRBJ2-7	-	TRBV19	TGTGCCAGTAGGGACAGGGCGAGCTCCTACGAGCAGTACTTC	CASRDRASSYEQYF
TRBD2	TRBJ2-3	once	TRBV27	TGTGCCAGCAGTTCGGGACTAGCGGGGGGGAGGAAGTATTTT	CASSSGLAGGRKYF
-	TRBJ2-7	once	TRBV20-1	TGCAGTGCTAGTCTTACAGGAGGGAGCGAGCAGTACTTC	CSASLTGGSEQYF
-	TRBJ1-1	-	TRBV2	TGTGCCAGCCTGGACATTAACACTGAAGCTTTCTTT	CASLDINTEAFF
-	TRBJ2-6	-	TRBV29-1	TGCAGCGTTTTGTCAGGGGCTGGGGCCAACGTCCTGACTTTC	CSVLSGAGANVLTF
TRBD2	TRBJ2-7	-	TRBV4-3	TGCGCCAGCAGCCAACTAGCGGGAGATTCGTACGAGCAGTACTTC	CASSQLAGDSYEQYF
TRBD1	TRBJ1-2	-	TRBV5-4	TGTGCCAGCAGGTGGGACAGGGGCCCTTATGGCTACACCTTC	CASRWDRGPYGYTF
-	TRBJ2-1	-	TRBV27	TGTGCCAGCAGTTTCCCAGGGGAGGGTGAGCAGTTCTTC	CASSFPGEGEQFF
-	TRBJ1-2	once	TRBV28	TGTGCCAGCAGTTCCCAGACAAACTTCGGCTACACCTTC	CASSSQTNFGYTF
-	TRBJ2-3	-	TRBV27	TGTGCCAGCAGTCCAAGCACAGATACGCAGTATTTT	CASSPSTDTQYF
-	TRBJ1-1	-	TRBV11-2	TGTGCCAGCAGCTTAGAGGGGAGGGGCCGTACTGAAGCTTTCTTT	CASSLEGRGRTEAFF
-	TRBJ2-7	-	TRBV18	TGTGCCAGCTCACCGGACTTATCCGAGCAGTACTTC	CASSPDLSEQYF
-	TRBJ1-3	-	TRBV19	TGTGCCAGTAGTATTCTGGGCAGCTCTGGAAACACCATATATTTT	CASSILGSSGNTIYF
-	TRBJ1-5	-	TRBV19	TGTGCCTCAAGCCCGTACGATCAGCCCCAGCATTTT	CASSPYDQPQHF
TRBD1	TRBJ2-1	-	TRBV27	TGTGCCAGCAGTAGTATAGGGGGCAACAATGAGCAGTTCTTC	CASSSIGGNNEQFF
-	TRBJ2-2	-	TRBV6-5	TGTGCCAGCAGGCACAGTGCCAACACCGGGGAGCTGTTTTTT	CASRHSANTGELFF
-	TRBJ1-1	few	TRBV30	TGTGCCTGGTCACAGGGAGATGAGCTGCCAAACACTGAAGCTTTCTTT	CAWSQGDELPNTEAFF
-	TRBJ1-5	-	TRBV28	TGTGCCAGCAGTTCCCTCGGCACCGGGAATCAGCCCCAGCATTTT	CASSSLGTGNQPQHF
TRBD2	TRBJ2-5	-	TRBV6-5	TGTGCCAGCAGTTACTCGATGGGGGGGGGCCAAGAGACCCAGTACTTC	CASSYSMGGGQETQYF
-	TRBJ1-1	-	TRBV29-1	TGCAGCGTTGAGAGGACACCGAACACTGAAGCTTTCTTT	CSVERTPNTEAFF
TRBD1	TRBJ1-1	-	TRBV6-2/TRBV6-3	TGTGCCAGCAGTTCTGGACAGGTCCTGAACACTGAAGCTTTCTTT	CASSSGQVLNTEAFF
-	TRBJ2-3	once	TRBV29-1	TGCAGCGTTGAAGATCGGGGGACGAGAGATACGCAGTATTTT	CSVEDRGTRDTQYF
-	TRBJ1-1	-	TRBV21-1	TGTGCCAGCAGCAGACAGGAGAACACTGAAGCTTTCTTT	CASSRQENTEAFF
-	TRBJ2-7	-	TRBV3-1/TRBV3-2	TGTGCCAGCAGCCACCTAGACAGGTACGAGCAGTACTTC	CASSHLDRYEQYF
TRBD1	TRBJ2-7	-	TRBV6-2/TRBV6-3	TGTGCCAGCAGTTACTCGTGGGACAGGGTACGCGAGCAGTACTTC	CASSYSWDRVREQYF
-	TRBJ1-4	-	TRBV27	TGTGCCAGCAGGTCAGGGGTAGTAACCAGTAATGAAAAACTGTTTTTT	CASRSGVVTSNEKLFF
TRBD2	TRBJ2-3	-	TRBV24-1	TGTGCCACCAGTGATCCTGGTCGGGAGGGCCATTACACAGATACGCAGTATTTT	CATSDPGREGHYTDTQYF
TRBD1	TRBJ1-1	-	TRBV5-5	TGTGCCAGCACGAGGGACAGACCGAACACTGAAGCTTTCTTT	CASTRDRPNTEAFF
-	TRBJ2-1	-	TRBV3-1/TRBV3-2	TGTGCCAGCAGCCAAGTAGGCGGGAATGAGCAGTTCTTC	CASSQVGGNEQFF
TRBD1	TRBJ2-2	once	TRBV12-5	TGTGCTAGTGGTTTGGCAGGGGGAACCGGGGAGCTGTTTTTT	CASGLAGGTGELFF
TRBD2	TRBJ2-3	-	TRBV5-1	TGCGCCAGCAGTCTAGGACTAGCGGGGGCGAGCACAGATACGCAGTATTTT	CASSLGLAGASTDTQYF
-	TRBJ1-2	-	TRBV3-1/TRBV3-2	TGTGCCAGCAGCCGGTCGGGATCGAACTATGGCTACACCTTC	CASSRSGSNYGYTF
-	TRBJ1-5	-	TRBV27	TGTGCCAGCAATCAGAGCTGGGGTCGCAGGGGTCAGCCCCAGCATTTT	CASNQSWGRRGQPQHF